The 20 T cell receptor beta chains below come from one sample, sequenced in a study of blood T cells in healthy people across ages. For the second PCR, which ran for about 7 to 11 cycles, a sample-barcoded 5' primer and a J-beta primer mix were used. TCRdb analysed the 5' RACE reads with MiXCR anew, one entry per CDR3 protein. This table holds hundreds of thousands of distinct CDR3 sequences, around 40% found once. Sample: blood. All receptors come from a woman aged 60 to 75 in good health.

This chain uses TRBV27 with TRBJ2-5; perhaps TRBD1 as D (5 bases). This CDR3 spans 11 amino acids. Trimming left V 5 bases short and J 11 bases short, with 12 bases between. Germline CDR1 and CDR2: MNHEY and SMNVEV (reference sequence). CDR3 DNA: TGTGCCAGCAGTCGGCAGGGATGGCAGTACTTC. This sequence encodes CASSRQGWQYF.

This clonotype was seen a few times. The chain couples TRBV4-3 to TRBJ1-4, with no clear D. Per germline, CDR1 LGHNA and CDR2 YSLEER. CDR3 size: 12 residues. V lost 5 bases and J 6 bases, leaving 7 bases between the germline ends. In nucleotides, the CDR3 is TGCGCCAGCAGCAGTGCTGATGAAAAACTGTTTTTT. As protein: CASSSADEKLFF.

This clonotype has a count of ten or more. The chain employs TRBV29-1 and TRBJ2-7; tentatively, D is TRBD1 or TRBD2 (6 bases each). Trimming removed 5 bases at V and 3 bases at J, with 8 bases between. Per the germline V gene, CDR1 is SQVTM and CDR2 is ANQGSEA. The CDR3 runs 11 residues. CDR3 nucleotides: TGCAGCGTTAAGGGGGGCTACGAGCAGTACTTC. This translates into CSVKGGYEQYF.

The CDR3 is CASSLETNRGTEAFF. The CDR3 DNA follows: TGCGCCAGCAGCTTGGAAACAAACAGGGGTACTGAAGCTTTCTTT. This chain connects TRBV5-1 to TRBJ1-1; 7 bases align to TRBD1. V gave up 0 bases and J gave up 5 bases; unmatched junction bases: 7. The CDR3 consists of 15 residues. CDR1 SGHRS and CDR2 YFSETQ come from the germline V gene.

The chain is built from TRBV6-5 and TRBJ1-4, with no clear D. The V gene's germline CDR1 is MNHEY and CDR2 SVGAGI. Trimming took off 0 bases at V and 6 bases at J, with 8 bases between the two ends. The CDR3 length is 14 residues. CDR3 sequence reads: CASSYSNGDEKLFF. The CDR3 DNA sequence: TGTGCCAGCAGTTACTCGAACGGAGATGAAAAACTGTTTTTT.

J is TRBJ1-4 and V is TRBV20-1; 7 bases agree with TRBD1. The V gene end was trimmed by 3 bases and the J gene end by 8 bases; junction bases not matched to a gene: 9. The CDR3 contains 14 residues. Germline V CDR1 and CDR2: DFQATT, SNEGSKA (reference sequence). The CDR3 spells CSASLIQGIEKLFF. DNA for the CDR3: TGCAGTGCTAGCCTAATACAGGGGATCGAAAAACTGTTTTTT.

As regards this clonotype: The junction shows a germline mismatch at one end, possibly a read error. The chain links TRBV20-1 to TRBJ2-6, with D maybe TRBD1 (5 bases). The length of the CDR3 is 16 residues. The V gene's germline CDR1 is DFQATT and CDR2 SNEGSKA (reference sequence). The CDR3 bases are TGCAGTGCCCCCGTGGCAGTTAACTCTGGGGCCAACGCCCTGACTTTC. Protein product: CSAPVAVNSGANALTF.

A few counts support this clonotype. CDR3 nucleotides: TGTGCCAGCAGCCAAGTCGAACGGGGCATTCAGTACTTC. Its translation: CASSQVERGIQYF. The chain couples TRBV3-1 to TRBJ2-4, with D possibly being TRBD2 (5 bases). In germline, CDR1 is LGHDT, CDR2 YNNKEL (reference sequence). Trimming pared 1 base from V and 9 bases from J, leaving 10 bases between. The CDR3 runs to 13 residues. The variable domain in full, with the rest retrieved from reference TRBV3-1 and TRBJ2-4, is DTAVSQTPKYLVTQMGNDKSIKCEQNLGHDTMYWYKQDSKKFLKIMFSYNNKELIINETVPNRFSPKSPDKAHLNLHINSLELGDSAVYFCASSQVERGIQYFGAGTRLSVL.

The J gene is TRBJ2-5, the V gene TRBV7-2; D is perhaps TRBD1 (5 bases). Germline V lookup: CDR1 SGHTA, CDR2 FQGNSA. V lost 5 bases and J 5 bases, leaving 15 bases between the germline ends. The CDR3 is made up of 14 amino acids. The CDR3 spells CASSPGSVRETQYF. Written as DNA, the CDR3 is TGTGCCAGCAGCCCAGGGTCGGTGAGGGAGACCCAGTACTTC.

The chain carries TRBV11-2 and TRBJ2-7; the D call may be TRBD1 or TRBD2 (5 bases each). Germline V gene data show CDR1 as SGHAT and CDR2 as FQNNGV. Trimming stripped 3 bases from V and 5 bases from J, with 23 bases between. The CDR3 totals 17 residues. CDR3 sequence reads: CASSLNRNGAQPNEQYF. CDR3 sequence (DNA): TGTGCCAGCAGCTTGAATCGAAACGGGGCGCAGCCAAACGAGCAGTACTTC.

The rearrangement joins TRBV24-1 to TRBJ2-5, with TRBD2 matching over 8 bases. With 1 base clipped from V and 4 bases from J, the junction kept 4 bases outside the gene matches. Germline CDR1 and CDR2: KGHDR and SFDVKD. The CDR3 spans 15 residues. DNA for the CDR3: TGTGCCACCAGTGATTTTTACGCGGGAGGAGAGACCCAGTACTTC. It yields the protein CATSDFYAGGETQYF.

The chain is built from TRBV5-4 and TRBJ2-1; D ambiguous. The germline CDR1 and CDR2 sequences are SGHNT and YYREEE (reference sequence). V lost 0 bases and J 6 bases, leaving 10 bases between the germline ends. This CDR3 spans 14 amino acids. This chain's CDR3 is CASSLAHLFNEQFF. In DNA form, the CDR3 reads TGTGCCAGCAGCTTGGCCCACCTGTTCAATGAGCAGTTCTTC. The whole variable domain, remainder taken from reference TRBV5-4 and TRBJ2-1, is ETGVTQSPTHLIKTRGQQVTLRCSSQSGHNTVSWYQQALGQGPQFIFQYYREEENGRGNFPPRFSGLQFPNYSSELNVNALELDDSALYLCASSLAHLFNEQFFGPGTRLTVL.

In this sample, this clonotype turned up a few times. The V and J genes are TRBV6-2 or TRBV6-3 and TRBJ2-1, with D perhaps given as TRBD1 or TRBD2 (5 bases each). The germline gives CDR1 MNHEY, CDR2 SVGEGT. This CDR3 has 15 amino acids. V was cut by 6 bases and J by 0 bases, with 12 bases left in between. CDR3 protein: CASSRDHSSYNEQFF. The DNA for the CDR3 is TGTGCCAGCAGCCGGGACCACAGCTCCTACAATGAGCAGTTCTTC.

This clonotype was counted between two and nine times. The chain combines TRBV3-1 with TRBJ1-1; D may be TRBD1 (5 bases). The CDR3 is 13 amino acids. The V gene's germline CDR1 is LGHDT and CDR2 YNNKEL (reference sequence). V was clipped by 3 bases and J by 1 base, with 6 bases between them. The CDR3: CASSHGGNTEAFF. For the CDR3, the DNA is TGTGCCAGCAGCCATGGGGGGAACACTGAAGCTTTCTTT.

Many counts were recorded for this clonotype. This chain uses TRBV5-5 with TRBJ2-7; the D is unclear. The CDR3 is made up of 15 amino acids. Trimming removed 3 bases from V and 5 bases from J, with 18 bases in between. Germline CDR1 SGHKS, CDR2 YYEKEE (reference sequence). The CDR3 is CASSWWPTGADEQYF. DNA for the CDR3: TGTGCCAGCAGCTGGTGGCCAACTGGTGCAGACGAGCAGTACTTC.

V is TRBV9 and J is TRBJ2-5; maybe TRBD2 (7 bases). This CDR3 has 17 residues. Germline V gene sequence: CDR1 SGDLS, CDR2 YYNGEE. With 0 bases removed from V and 11 bases from J, the gap between germline ends came to 26 bases. The CDR3: CASSVEGGAWKGDEQYF. CDR3 DNA sequence: TGTGCCAGCAGCGTAGAGGGGGGGGCATGGAAGGGCGATGAGCAGTACTTC. The variable domain in full, completed from reference TRBV9 and TRBJ2-5, reads DSGVTQTPKHLITATGQRVTLRCSPRSGDLSVYWYQQSLDQGLQFLIQYYNGEERAKGNILERFSAQQFPDLHSELNLSSLELGDSALYFCASSVEGGAWKGDEQYFGPGTRLLVL.

The chain carries TRBV6-5 and TRBJ1-5; D might be TRBD1 (5 bases). The CDR3 is made up of 13 amino acids. Deletions cut 8 bases from V and 3 bases from J, with 11 bases between. Germline assignment: CDR1 MNHEY and CDR2 SVGAGI. Here the CDR3 reads CASGRDYNQPQHF. DNA of the CDR3: TGTGCCAGCGGGCGGGACTACAATCAGCCCCAGCATTTT.

The chain joins TRBV24-1 to TRBJ2-5; 8 bases fit TRBD2. Germline lookup yields CDR1 KGHDR and CDR2 SFDVKD. With V trimmed by 4 bases and J by 1 base, 4 bases remained unmatched. This CDR3 has 15 amino acids. The chain's CDR3 is CATSDPTSGQETQYF. CDR3 coding DNA: TGTGCCACCAGTGACCCAACTAGCGGCCAAGAGACCCAGTACTTC.

This clonotype has a handful of counts. DNA for the CDR3: TGTGCCAGCAGTGAACTTTACACTTTGGGCTACACCTTC. This codes for CASSELYTLGYTF. The chain uses TRBV2 and TRBJ1-2; D remains unclear. The CDR3 is 13 residues long. V dropped 2 bases and J dropped 8 bases, with 12 bases sitting between them. CDR1 and CDR2 (germline): SNHLY, FYNNEI.

The V and J genes are TRBV7-2 and TRBJ1-5, with 8 positions matching TRBD1. The CDR3 is 15 residues long. Trimming cost V 5 bases and J 6 bases; bases outside gene matches: 9. CDR1 SGHTA and CDR2 FQGNSA come from the germline V gene. Here the CDR3 DNA reads TGTGCCAGCAGCATCATGGACAGGGTTGCTCAGCCCCAGCATTTT. Encoded protein: CASSIMDRVAQPQHF.